The clone carrying this T cell receptor (beta chain) was detected ten times or more. What it binds is unknown. The DNA ends 3 residues before the CDR3 does, and the rest of the CDR3 is filled in from the germline J gene. There are 15 residues in the CDR3. The trim removed 0 bases at V and 3 bases at J, leaving 3 bases unmatched. CDR1 and CDR2 (germline): MGHRA, YSYEKL. CVID and control samples used equivalent genomic DNA input. Only in-frame clones appear in the TCRdb table, and some are missing; sequencing was by immunoSEQ multiplex PCR. The sample contains about 43,000 clones, none of them singletons. This sample was taken from a study of T cell clonality in common variable immunodeficiency. Broader study findings: In common variable immunodeficiency, TCR beta chains reportedly carried fewer deletions and N-nucleotide insertions. CVID subjects shared fewer TCRbeta clones than healthy controls did.

Donors gave roughly 4.5 to 9 ml heparinized peripheral whole blood. The rearrangement joins TRBV4-1 to TRBJ2-5, with 8 bases that match TRBD2. The sample was peripheral blood mononuclear cells. This receptor was taken from a person between 18 and 75 years old in good health. The CDR3 DNA, read in part, is TGCGCCAGCAGCCAAGATACCGGGGGGGAAGAGACC. It encodes CASSQDTGGEET. The entire CDR3 reads CASSQDTGGEETQYF.